This T cell receptor (beta chain) was observed in a study of blood T cells in healthy people across ages. The ends were cut back, 4 bases at V and 1 base at J, with 20 bases in the middle. CDR3 length: 16 residues. The V gene's germline CDR1 is DFQATT and CDR2 SNEGSKA (reference sequence). Primed by a sample-barcoded 5' primer and a J-beta primer mix, a second PCR proceeded for 7 to 11 cycles. A template-switch adaptor that had 12 random nucleotides put a tag on each cDNA molecule. TCRdb independently ran MiXCR on the 5' RACE reads; one entry per CDR3 protein. This table has more than 800,000 distinct CDR3 sequences, about 28% appearing once.

The V and J genes are TRBV20-1 and TRBJ2-7; D is possibly TRBD1 (5 bases). This clonotype originated in a woman aged 80 or over in good health. The material sequenced was blood. The CDR3 spells CSAKISGRARSYEQYF. The CDR3 DNA reads TGCAGTGCTAAGATTAGTGGCAGGGCGAGATCCTACGAGCAGTACTTC.